The 17 T cell receptor beta chains given below trace back to one sample, sequenced in a study of shared clonotypes between healthy human individuals. The data were produced by immunoSEQ multiplex PCR, yet TCRdb's version contains in-frame clones alone and is incomplete. In the table there are about 710,000 clones, around 73% of which are singletons. The sequencing input was memory CD4+ T cells sorted from blood. Subset given: CD45RA-negative fraction. The source is a woman in her thirties in good health.

The chain carries TRBV28 and TRBJ1-5; D remains unclear. The CDR3 loop spans 14 amino acids. The V end was cut by 6 bases, the J end by 4 bases, with 13 bases between. Germline values: CDR1 MDHEN, CDR2 SYDVKM. CDR3 DNA sequence: TGTGCCAGCAGGACCCAGACCGCGAATCAGCCCCAGCATTTT. Translation: CASRTQTANQPQHF.

The J gene is TRBJ2-4, the V gene TRBV19, with 9 bases lining up with TRBD1. The CDR3 runs to 16 residues. Germline lookup yields CDR1 LNHDA and CDR2 SQIVND (reference sequence). J was trimmed by 4 bases and V by 6 bases; bases with no gene match: 10. The CDR3 is CASSPIGTGHKNIQYF. CDR3 DNA: TGTGCCAGTAGCCCGATCGGGACAGGGCATAAAAACATTCAGTACTTC. Together with reference TRBV19 and TRBJ2-4, the CDR3 gives the full variable domain: DGGITQSPKYLFRKEGQNVTLSCEQNLNHDAMYWYRQDPGQGLRLIYYSQIVNDFQKGDIAEGYSVSREKKESFPLTVTSAQKNPTAFYLCASSPIGTGHKNIQYFGAGTRLSVL.

The chain recombines TRBV6-1 with TRBJ1-1; D gene uncertain. The CDR3 is made up of 13 amino acids. Trimming removed 5 bases at V and 1 base at J, with 8 bases between. Germline V gene sequence: CDR1 MNHNS, CDR2 SASEGT. The CDR3 loop reads CASSRLRNTEAFF. Written as DNA, the CDR3 is TGTGCCAGCAGTCGTCTCAGGAACACTGAAGCTTTCTTT.

The chain links TRBV4-2 to TRBJ2-3, with D possibly matching TRBD2 (6 bases). CDR3 length: 17 residues. Trimming removed 0 bases at V and 0 bases at J, with 13 bases between. In germline, CDR1 is LGHNA, CDR2 YNFKEQ. The CDR3 sequence is CASSQDLGGTSTDTQYF. Here the CDR3 DNA reads TGTGCCAGCAGCCAAGACCTAGGAGGGACGAGCACAGATACGCAGTATTTT.

The V and J genes are TRBV19 and TRBJ1-2; D might be TRBD1 (5 bases). The V end was cut by 8 bases, the J end by 4 bases, with 11 bases between. This CDR3 is built from 12 residues. The germline CDR1 and CDR2 sequences are LNHDA and SQIVND (reference sequence). The CDR3 region is CASFDRPYGYTF. In DNA form, the CDR3 reads TGTGCCAGTTTTGACAGACCCTATGGCTACACCTTC.

The V and J genes are TRBV29-1 and TRBJ2-2, with a possible D match to TRBD2 (5 bases). V shed 4 bases and J shed 0 bases, with 9 bases lying between them. CDR1 is SQVTM and CDR2 is ANQGSEA in the germline V gene. The CDR3 loop spans 14 amino acids. The CDR3 DNA sequence: TGCAGCGTTGTGGGGAGCTCGAACACCGGGGAGCTGTTTTTT. Translating it yields CSVVGSSNTGELFF.

This clone has just a few counts. This rearrangement joins TRBV30 to TRBJ1-3, with D perhaps TRBD1 (5 bases). The V and J ends lost 2 bases and 3 bases respectively, with 14 bases between them. Germline lookup yields CDR1 GTSNPN and CDR2 SVGIG (reference sequence). The length of the CDR3 is 15 residues. The CDR3 nucleotides read TGTGCCTGGAGTAAAGGAGGGGCTGATGGAAACACCATATATTTT. Amino acid sequence: CAWSKGGADGNTIYF. Full variable domain (rest looked up from reference TRBV30 and TRBJ1-3): SQTIHQWPATLVQPVGSPLSLECTVEGTSNPNLYWYRQAAGRGLQLLFYSVGIGQISSEVPQNLSASRPQDRQFILSSKKLLLSDSGFYLCAWSKGGADGNTIYFGEGSWLTVV.

This chain joins TRBV19 and TRBJ1-1, with D uncertain. The CDR3 loop spans 12 amino acids. The germline V and J ends were trimmed by 4 bases and 4 bases, with 7 bases remaining between them. Looked up from germline, CDR1 is LNHDA and CDR2 is SQIVND (reference sequence). CDR3 sequence (DNA): TGTGCCAGTAGTAAGAGGATCACTGAAGCTTTCTTT. Its translation: CASSKRITEAFF.

V and J are TRBV28 and TRBJ2-7; D is undetermined. The ends were cut back, 5 bases at V and 1 base at J, with 18 bases in the middle. Germline-derived CDR1 and CDR2 are MDHEN and SYDVKM. The CDR3 has 16 residues. The CDR3 DNA follows: TGTGCCAGCAGTCCCGTAAGCGCCAGAGGTTCCTACGAGCAGTACTTC. It is translated as CASSPVSARGSYEQYF.

The chain has TRBV5-1 and TRBJ2-2; TRBD2 aligns across 11 bases. CDR3 length: 16 residues. Germline CDR1 and CDR2: SGHRS and YFSETQ. J lost 4 bases, V lost 4 bases, and 6 bases had no gene match. In DNA, the CDR3 is TGCGCCAGCAGCGCTACTAGCGGGAGAGGCACCGGGGAGCTGTTTTTT. Amino acids: CASSATSGRGTGELFF.

The rearrangement links TRBV6-5 to TRBJ2-7; 9 bases align to TRBD1. Germline CDR1 and CDR2: MNHEY and SVGAGI. This CDR3 has 16 residues. V lost 0 bases to trimming and J lost 5 bases; unmatched junction nucleotides: 8. The CDR3 coding sequence is TGTGCCAGCAGTTACTCGGTCTTGGACAGGGGCCACGAGCAGTACTTC. Translation gives CASSYSVLDRGHEQYF.

V usage is TRBV6-6 and J usage is TRBJ2-3; D not certain. The V gene lost 2 bases and the J gene lost 3 bases, with 12 bases spanning the gap. This CDR3 has 15 residues. From germline, CDR1 is MNHNY and CDR2 SVGAGI (reference sequence). CDR3 protein: CASSYGEARTDTQYF. The CDR3 DNA follows: TGTGCCAGCAGTTACGGGGAAGCGCGAACAGATACGCAGTATTTT.

The V gene is TRBV29-1, the J gene TRBJ2-7, with D unclear. CDR1 is SQVTM, CDR2 ANQGSEA, per germline. V lost 7 bases and J 2 bases, leaving 12 bases between the germline ends. The CDR3 sequence is 12 residues long. CDR3 residues: CSAELNPYEQYF. The CDR3 DNA sequence: TGCAGCGCTGAGTTAAACCCCTACGAGCAGTACTTC.

This clone occurred a few times. The chain links TRBV7-2 to TRBJ2-1; D is possibly TRBD2 (6 bases). The CDR3 covers 16 residues. V lost 1 base to trimming and J lost 7 bases, with 17 bases between them. Germline CDR1 reads SGHTA; CDR2 reads FQGNSA. The CDR3 loop reads CASSLGGGAGFNEQFF. CDR3 coding DNA: TGTGCCAGCAGCTTAGGTGGCGGGGCTGGGTTTAATGAGCAGTTCTTC.

The chain has TRBV29-1 and TRBJ1-5, with 7 positions matching TRBD1. The CDR3 length is 14 residues. Germline V CDR1 and CDR2: SQVTM, ANQGSEA. V lost 6 bases to trimming and J lost 5 bases; unmatched junction nucleotides: 10. The CDR3 region is CSVTTGSRDQPQHF. The CDR3 DNA reads as TGCAGCGTCACGACAGGGTCCCGGGATCAGCCCCAGCATTTT.

This clone was observed a single time. The chain couples TRBV5-1 to TRBJ2-1; 9 positions agree with TRBD2. CDR1 is SGHRS and CDR2 is YFSETQ in the germline V gene. The V and J ends lost 6 bases and 7 bases, in that order; junction bases with no gene match: 5. CDR3 length: 13 residues. The CDR3 reads CASTSGIGNEQFF. The CDR3 region has the DNA TGCGCCAGCACTAGCGGGATCGGTAATGAGCAGTTCTTC.

The rearrangement links TRBV5-5 to TRBJ2-1; 10 bases are a match to TRBD2. With 3 bases clipped from V and 7 bases from J, the junction kept 7 bases outside the gene matches. The CDR3 has 15 amino acids. Germline CDR1 reads SGHKS; CDR2 reads YYEKEE (reference sequence). CDR3 nucleotides: TGTGCCAGCAGCTCAGTAGCGGGAGGCATAAATGAGCAGTTCTTC. This gives the protein CASSSVAGGINEQFF.